These T cell receptor beta chains were read from a single sample in a study of blood T cell repertoires in COVID-19. Sequenced by immunoSEQ multiplex PCR; TCRdb stores in-frame clones only, minus some. The sample has 170,000 or so clones, roughly 83% seen once. The sequencing sample was made of peripheral blood. These receptors were taken from a man aged 18 to 29 with active or convalescent COVID-19. Both conserved end residues are part of each CDR3. Each record gives: D gene, V gene, J gene, clone size, CDR3 protein, CDR3 DNA. A D gene is named only where the DNA matches it firmly. Rows may omit the clone size; those that give it use once, few, many or a size class.

TRBD1,TRBV5-4,TRBJ2-7,-,CASSPQTGSYEQYF,TGTGCCAGCAGCCCACAGACAGGGTCCTACGAGCAGTACTTC
-,TRBV21-1,TRBJ1-4,-,CASSKNSGQAFF,TGTGCCAGCAGCAAAAATTCGGGACAGGCCTTTTTT
TRBD1,TRBV2,TRBJ1-4,-,CASRGPGTGGGEKLFF,TGTGCCAGCAGGGGGCCAGGGACAGGGGGCGGTGAAAAACTGTTTTTT
TRBD1,TRBV2,TRBJ1-2,-,CASSVRDRYYGYTF,TGTGCCAGCAGTGTTCGGGACAGGTACTATGGCTACACCTTC
TRBD1,TRBV2,TRBJ1-1,-,CASSEGQGGGTEAFF,TGTGCCAGCAGTGAAGGACAGGGAGGAGGGACTGAAGCTTTCTTT
TRBD2,TRBV28,TRBJ2-5,-,CASSYLTSAQETQYF,TGTGCCAGCAGTTACCTGACTAGCGCGCAAGAGACCCAGTACTTC
TRBD1,TRBV19,TRBJ1-1,-,CASSVDRGNTEAFF,TGTGCCAGTAGTGTTGACAGGGGGAACACTGAAGCTTTCTTT
TRBD2,TRBV5-1,TRBJ2-1,-,CASSPRPSGGPYNEQFF,TGCGCCAGCAGCCCAAGACCTAGCGGGGGCCCATACAATGAGCAGTTCTTC
-,TRBV21-1,TRBJ1-3,once,CASSPPGTGGAGNTIYF,TGTGCCAGCAGCCCACCTGGGACAGGGGGCGCTGGAAACACCATATATTTT
-,TRBV20-1,TRBJ2-5,-,CSASWRGQETQYF,TGCAGTGCTAGTTGGCGCGGCCAAGAGACCCAGTACTTC
-,TRBV28,TRBJ1-5,once,CASSPNQPQHF,TGTGCCAGCAGTCCAAATCAGCCCCAGCATTTT